Below, 18 T cell receptor beta chains from the same sample are listed, as sequenced in a study of blood T cell repertoires in COVID-19. Method: immunoSEQ multiplex PCR; TCRdb's copy keeps in-frame clones and lacks some. The sample includes 120,000 to 150,000 clones, around 84% of them seen just once. Specimen: PBMCs or T cells enriched from blood (not recorded which). Every receptor here comes from a woman aged 45-60 years who had been exposed to COVID-19.

V gene TRBV18 combines with J gene TRBJ1-1; maybe TRBD1 (6 bases). This CDR3 contains 14 residues. V was trimmed by 9 bases and J by 3 bases, leaving 17 bases between them. The germline V gene has CDR1 KGHSH and CDR2 LQKENI. CDR3 sequence: CASLWGQGDTEAFF. In DNA, the CDR3 is TGTGCCAGTCTCTGGGGGCAAGGAGACACTGAAGCTTTCTTT.

V usage is TRBV7-6 and J usage is TRBJ2-7, with D tentatively TRBD1 (6 bases). The ends were cut back, 1 base at V and 6 bases at J, with 16 bases in the middle. Per the germline V gene, CDR1 is SGHVS and CDR2 is FNYEAQ. The CDR3 runs to 15 residues. The CDR3 sequence: CASSLELNRAGEQYF. The CDR3 DNA is TGTGCCAGCAGCTTAGAATTGAACAGGGCCGGCGAGCAGTACTTC. Full variable domain (remainder filled in from reference TRBV7-6 and TRBJ2-7): GAGVSQSPRYKVTKRGQDVALRCDPISGHVSLYWYRQALGQGPEFLTYFNYEAQQDKSGLPNDRFSAERPEGSISTLTIQRTEQRDSAMYRCASSLELNRAGEQYFGPGTRLTVT.

V usage is TRBV7-8 and J usage is TRBJ1-1; D call uncertain. V lost 5 bases, J lost 6 bases, and 13 bases lay in between. This CDR3 contains 13 residues. Germline CDR1 is SGHVS and CDR2 is FQNEAQ. Here the CDR3 reads CASSATVLSEAFF. The CDR3 nucleotides are TGTGCCAGCAGCGCCACAGTTCTATCTGAAGCTTTCTTT.

The chain joins TRBV6-5 to TRBJ2-2; 7 bases line up with TRBD2. Trimming cost V 7 bases and J 0 bases; bases outside gene matches: 2. The CDR3 has 14 amino acids. Germline values: CDR1 MNHEY, CDR2 SVGAGI. The DNA of the CDR3 is TGTGCCAGCATTAGCGGGCCGAACACCGGGGAGCTGTTTTTT. As protein: CASISGPNTGELFF.

The chain employs TRBV28 and TRBJ1-1; perhaps TRBD1 as D (5 bases). Germline V gene sequence: CDR1 MDHEN, CDR2 SYDVKM. The CDR3 sequence is 15 residues long. The V and J ends lost 2 bases and 2 bases respectively, with 12 bases between them. In DNA, the CDR3 is TGTGCCAGCAGTTTAACGGCAGGGCTTAACACTGAAGCTTTCTTT. It codes for CASSLTAGLNTEAFF.

The chain uses TRBV5-1 and TRBJ1-6, with 7 bases that match TRBD1. The CDR3 consists of 14 residues. Germline lookup yields CDR1 SGHRS and CDR2 YFSETQ. Germline trimming cut 6 bases from V and 10 bases from J; bases unmatched to any gene: 10. CDR3 DNA: TGCGCCAGCACCATGGACAGGTTTGGATCACCCCTCCACTTT. It specifies CASTMDRFGSPLHF.

The chain recombines TRBV7-8 with TRBJ2-3; D possibly corresponds to TRBD2 (7 bases). Trimming took off 3 bases at V and 2 bases at J, with 21 bases between the two ends. There are 18 residues in the CDR3. Germline CDR1 and CDR2: SGHVS and FQNEAQ. DNA for the CDR3: TGTGCCAGCAGCTTCCACCACGGGGGGCAGGCGACCACAGATACGCAGTATTTT. Its translation is CASSFHHGGQATTDTQYF.

The chain has TRBV7-9 and TRBJ1-4; D might be TRBD1 (5 bases). V was cut by 2 bases and J by 8 bases, with 12 bases left in between. The CDR3 has 14 amino acids. Germline CDR1 is SEHNR and CDR2 is FQNEAQ (reference sequence). The CDR3 loop reads CASSLWAQGEKLFF. For the CDR3, the DNA is TGTGCCAGCAGCTTATGGGCGCAGGGAGAAAAACTGTTTTTT.

The chain links TRBV27 to TRBJ1-5, with D tentatively TRBD1 (6 bases). From germline, CDR1 is MNHEY and CDR2 SMNVEV (reference sequence). The CDR3 has 14 residues. V lost 6 bases, J lost 5 bases, and 14 bases lay in between. The CDR3 DNA reads as TGTGCCAGCAGCGCCCGGACAGACCATCAGCCCCAGCATTTT. Its translation: CASSARTDHQPQHF.

J is TRBJ1-5 and V is TRBV15; possible D gene TRBD1, 5 bases. Germline V gene lookup returns CDR1 LNHNV and CDR2 YYDKDF (reference sequence). There are 18 residues in the CDR3. Between the trimmed V and J ends, which lost 0 bases and 1 base, there was a span of 16 bases. CDR3 sequence (DNA): TGTGCCACCAGCAGAGAGGCCCCCGGGGGGGGGAGCAATCAGCCCCAGCATTTT. Translating it yields CATSREAPGGGSNQPQHF. Using reference TRBV15 and TRBJ1-5 for the parts outside the CDR3, the full variable domain is DAMVIQNPRYQVTQFGKPVTLSCSQTLNHNVMYWYQQKSSQAPKLLFHYYDKDFNNEADTPDNFQSRRPNTSFCFLDIRSPGLGDTAMYLCATSREAPGGGSNQPQHFGDGTRLSIL.

The chain uses TRBV28 and TRBJ1-2; D might be TRBD1 (5 bases). CDR3 length: 15 residues. Germline CDR1 reads MDHEN; CDR2 reads SYDVKM. V lost 5 bases and J lost 4, with 17 bases in between. CDR3 nucleotides: TGTGCCAGCAGTCCTTCGGGCGGGACCTTCTATGGCTACACCTTC. It codes for CASSPSGGTFYGYTF.

This clone was recorded a few times. The rearrangement uses TRBV9 and TRBJ1-4; 7 positions match TRBD1. The CDR3 runs 13 residues. V lost 4 bases to trimming and J lost 5 bases; unmatched junction nucleotides: 2. CDR1 and CDR2 (germline): SGDLS, YYNGEE. The CDR3 region is CASSRGGNEKLFF. The DNA of the CDR3 is TGTGCCAGCAGCCGAGGGGGCAATGAAAAACTGTTTTTT.

The rearrangement joins TRBV2 to TRBJ1-1, with TRBD1 identical over 7 bases. The CDR3 has 13 amino acids. Germline V gene data show CDR1 as SNHLY and CDR2 as FYNNEI. The V gene end was trimmed by 6 bases and the J gene end by 5 bases; junction bases not matched to a gene: 6. This CDR3 reads CASRTGSRTEAFF. CDR3 nucleotide sequence: TGTGCCAGCAGGACAGGGAGTCGGACTGAAGCTTTCTTT.

The chain couples TRBV19 to TRBJ2-1, with 10 bases that match TRBD2. The V gene's germline CDR1 is LNHDA and CDR2 SQIVND (reference sequence). This CDR3 contains 15 residues. The V gene end was trimmed by 6 bases and the J gene end by 6 bases; junction bases not matched to a gene: 8. This chain's CDR3 is CASSLERGGRNEQFF. The DNA for the CDR3 is TGTGCCAGTAGCCTAGAGCGGGGGGGCCGCAATGAGCAGTTCTTC.

The CDR3 loop reads CASSIGPALNTEAFF. The CDR3, as DNA: TGTGCCAGTAGTATTGGGCCAGCCTTGAACACTGAAGCTTTCTTT. The chain carries TRBV19 and TRBJ1-1, with no clear D. Trimming stripped 3 bases from V and 0 bases from J, with 11 bases between. The CDR3 is made up of 15 amino acids. CDR1 and CDR2 (germline): LNHDA, SQIVND (reference sequence). The full variable domain, completed using reference TRBV19 and TRBJ1-1, is DGGITQSPKYLFRKEGQNVTLSCEQNLNHDAMYWYRQDPGQGLRLIYYSQIVNDFQKGDIAEGYSVSREKKESFPLTVTSAQKNPTAFYLCASSIGPALNTEAFFGQGTRLTVV.

The chain employs TRBV7-9 and TRBJ1-1; 9 bases are shared with TRBD1. Trimming removed 1 base from V and 7 bases from J; junction bases left unmatched: 4. Germline lookup yields CDR1 SEHNR and CDR2 FQNEAQ (reference sequence). The CDR3 has 14 residues. This CDR3 reads CASSLVKDRGEAFF. CDR3 DNA sequence: TGTGCCAGCAGCTTAGTTAAGGACAGGGGTGAAGCTTTCTTT.

The table lists this clone with a few counts. This chain connects TRBV6-2 or TRBV6-3 to TRBJ2-4, with 8 bases lining up with TRBD1. Germline CDR1 and CDR2: MNHEY and SVGEGT. V shed 6 bases and J 7 bases; nucleotides not matched to a gene: 14. The length of the CDR3 is 16 residues. Written as DNA, the CDR3 is TGTGCCAGCAGCCCAATCCAGGGGGCGCGATGGAACATTCAGTACTTC. It encodes CASSPIQGARWNIQYF.

This chain connects TRBV10-2 to TRBJ2-3; TRBD1 is a possible D gene (6 bases). Germline-derived CDR1 and CDR2 are WSHSY and SAAADI. V was shortened by 6 bases and J by 4 bases, with 14 bases between the two germline ends. The CDR3 has 14 amino acids. The CDR3 DNA reads TGCGCCAGCAGACTCGACAGGATCCCAGATACGCAGTATTTT. It yields the protein CASRLDRIPDTQYF.